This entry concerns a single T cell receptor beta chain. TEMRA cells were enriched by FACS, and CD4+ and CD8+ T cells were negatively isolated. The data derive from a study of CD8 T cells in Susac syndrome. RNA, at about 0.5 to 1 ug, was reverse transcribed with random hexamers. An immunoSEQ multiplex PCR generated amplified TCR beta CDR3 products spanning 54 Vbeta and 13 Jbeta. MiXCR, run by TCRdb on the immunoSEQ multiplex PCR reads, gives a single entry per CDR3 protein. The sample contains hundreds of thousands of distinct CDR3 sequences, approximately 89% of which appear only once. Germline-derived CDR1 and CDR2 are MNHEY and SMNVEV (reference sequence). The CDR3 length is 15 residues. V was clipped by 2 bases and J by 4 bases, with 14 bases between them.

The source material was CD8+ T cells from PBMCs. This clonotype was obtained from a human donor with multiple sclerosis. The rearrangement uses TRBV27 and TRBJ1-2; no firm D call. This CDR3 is CASSLTGEDGYGYTF. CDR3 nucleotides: TGTGCCAGCAGTTTAACTGGGGAGGATGGCTATGGCTACACCTTC.